These 11 T cell receptor beta chains originate from one sample sequenced in a study of blood T cell repertoires in COVID-19. TCRdb keeps only in-frame clones here, not all; method: immunoSEQ multiplex PCR. The data show about 670,000 clones, with approximately 90% seen just once and roughly 0.25% held by the top ten. The specimen sequenced was peripheral blood. These TCRs come from a woman aged 18-35 years with acute or convalescent COVID-19.

This clone was observed a handful of times. The chain joins TRBV5-4 to TRBJ2-7; tentatively, D is TRBD1 (5 bases). The CDR3 has 14 amino acids. Germline CDR1 reads SGHNT; CDR2 reads YYREEE (reference sequence). The ends were cut back, 3 bases at V and 2 bases at J, with 12 bases in the middle. The CDR3 loop is CASSSGADPYEQYF. The CDR3 coding sequence is TGTGCCAGCAGCTCTGGGGCCGACCCCTACGAGCAGTACTTC. Complete variable domain (other parts from reference TRBV5-4 and TRBJ2-7): ETGVTQSPTHLIKTRGQQVTLRCSSQSGHNTVSWYQQALGQGPQFIFQYYREEENGRGNFPPRFSGLQFPNYSSELNVNALELDDSALYLCASSSGADPYEQYFGPGTRLTVT.

The V call is TRBV4-1, the J call TRBJ1-2, with no clear D. The CDR3 spans 17 residues. The germline V gene encodes CDR1 MGHRA and CDR2 YSYEKL. Trimming pared 0 bases from V and 5 bases from J, leaving 19 bases between. The CDR3 loop is CASSQERSSSEGYGYTF. The CDR3 DNA reads as TGCGCCAGCAGCCAAGAGAGAAGTAGCAGCGAAGGATATGGCTACACCTTC.

This rearrangement joins TRBV3-1 (or the pseudogene TRBV3-2) to TRBJ1-1; D unclear. Germline lookup yields CDR1 LGHDT and CDR2 YNNKEL (reference sequence). With 1 base removed from V and 5 bases from J, the gap between germline ends came to 14 bases. The CDR3 loop spans 15 amino acids. The DNA of the CDR3 is TGTGCCAGCAGCCAAGGGGCCAGCTCGGGGACTGAAGCTTTCTTT. Its translation: CASSQGASSGTEAFF.

This clone has only one observation. V is TRBV5-1 and J is TRBJ1-5; 7 bases fit TRBD1. Germline loops: CDR1 SGHRS, CDR2 YFSETQ. With 4 bases clipped from V and 0 bases from J, the junction kept 7 bases outside the gene matches. This CDR3 has 16 amino acids. The CDR3 loop reads CASSPGQGDSNQPQHF. In DNA, the CDR3 is TGCGCCAGCAGCCCAGGGCAGGGGGATAGCAATCAGCCCCAGCATTTT.

The rearrangement links TRBV3-1 (or the pseudogene TRBV3-2) to TRBJ2-1, with D perhaps matching TRBD1 (6 bases). CDR1 is LGHDT, CDR2 YNNKEL, per germline (reference sequence). V dropped 1 base and J dropped 6 bases, with 13 bases sitting between them. The CDR3 runs 15 residues. CDR3 in DNA: TGTGCCAGCAGCCAAGGTGGGGGACACTCCAATGAGCAGTTCTTC. This sequence encodes CASSQGGGHSNEQFF.

The chain uses TRBV19 and TRBJ1-1; D is ambiguous. V lost 8 bases and J 4 bases, leaving 20 bases between the germline ends. Germline CDR1 reads LNHDA; CDR2 reads SQIVND (reference sequence). The CDR3 totals 15 residues. CDR3 residues: CASYQVGVRVTEAFF. The DNA of the CDR3 is TGTGCCAGTTACCAAGTCGGGGTAAGGGTCACTGAAGCTTTCTTT.

The V call is TRBV6-5, the J call TRBJ1-2, with D hard to call. This CDR3 contains 14 residues. The germline gives CDR1 MNHEY, CDR2 SVGAGI. With 5 bases removed from V and 4 bases from J, the gap between germline ends came to 14 bases. This chain's CDR3 is CASSPQEPVYGYTF. The CDR3 DNA reads TGTGCCAGCAGTCCTCAGGAACCGGTCTATGGCTACACCTTC.

V gene TRBV5-6 combines with J gene TRBJ1-2, with TRBD1 matching over 10 bases. The germline V gene encodes CDR1 SGHDT and CDR2 YYEEEE. The trim removed 2 bases at V and 2 bases at J, leaving 3 bases unmatched. The CDR3 has 15 amino acids. In DNA form, the CDR3 reads TGTGCCAGCAGCTTACCGGGACAGGGGAACTATGGCTACACCTTC. It yields the protein CASSLPGQGNYGYTF.

This clone has just one count. The gene calls are TRBV6-5 and TRBJ1-5, with 8 bases fitting TRBD1. The J segment lost 11 bases and the V segment lost 7 bases, leaving 16 bases of the junction unmatched. The CDR3 sequence is 15 residues long. Germline CDR1 and CDR2: MNHEY and SVGAGI. CDR3 nucleotide sequence: TGTGCCAGCATCCTCCAGGGGGCGGTAGGGAGGACCCAGCATTTT. Its protein is CASILQGAVGRTQHF.

The V gene is TRBV24-1, the J gene TRBJ1-3, with D possibly being TRBD1 (6 bases). Looked up from germline, CDR1 is KGHDR and CDR2 is SFDVKD. The CDR3 contains 15 residues. V lost 4 bases and J 3 bases, leaving 12 bases between the germline ends. The CDR3 bases are TGTGCCACCAGTGACCCGAGGGGGGGTGGAAACACCATATATTTT. The encoded protein is CATSDPRGGGNTIYF.

This clone was seen a single time. V gene TRBV29-1 combines with J gene TRBJ1-1, with 7 bases lining up with TRBD1. This CDR3 contains 13 residues. After removal of 7 bases from V and 7 bases from J, the junction contained 12 bases not matched to a gene. Germline CDR1 and CDR2: SQVTM and ANQGSEA. The CDR3 protein is CSAPRLQGGEAFF. The CDR3 DNA reads TGCAGCGCCCCTCGCCTCCAGGGGGGTGAAGCTTTCTTT.